A single TCR beta chain is shown here with its context. These data originate in a study of blood T cell repertoires in COVID-19. Study as a whole: Acute and convalescent COVID-19 specimens originated in the United States, Italy and Spain. T cells, B-cell-depleted T cells, or PBMCs supplied cDNA or gDNA.

CDR1 LNHDA and CDR2 SQIVND come from the germline V gene (reference sequence). This CDR3 spans 14 amino acids. Trimming removed 1 base from V and 8 bases from J; junction bases left unmatched: 3. Authors' analysis steps: Quantification of nucleated cells was approximated via reference gene primer amplification. Profiled with immunoSEQ multiplex PCR; TCRdb holds only in-frame clones, not every one. V, J and clone size reflect that table, while D and trimming were determined from the DNA. The data show fewer than 500,000 clones, approximately 90% seen once. Sample: peripheral blood. The chain links TRBV19 to TRBJ2-4; 9 positions match TRBD1. This clonotype was sampled from a woman aged 25 to 39 with acute or convalescent COVID-19. Here the CDR3 reads CASSIGQGEDIQYF. CDR3 nucleotide sequence: TGTGCCAGTAGTATAGGACAGGGGGAAGACATTCAGTACTTC.